This is a list of T cell receptor beta chains from one sample in a study of T cell repertoires in cytomegalovirus infection. TCRdb fed the reads into MiXCR, producing one record per CDR3 protein. Here the sample spans more than 250,000 distinct CDR3 sequences, 20% to 25% being singletons. No antigen has been assigned to these receptors. The starting material was cultured PBMCs, obtained from culture after CMV antigen stimulation. These receptors were taken from a human donor in good health (CMV status not recorded). Some clones in this sample may be carry-over from other donors' samples. Both conserved end residues are part of each CDR3. Each record gives: D gene, J gene, V gene, clone size, CDR3 DNA, CDR3 protein. D genes are given only for firm matches. Only part of the rows carry a size: once, few, many, or a class if the clone is expanded.

>TRBD1|TRBJ1-1|TRBV11-3|-
TGTGCCAGCAGCCCTGACCAGGGGGCCCCAAACATGAACACTGAAGCTTTCTTT
CASSPDQGAPNMNTEAFF
>-|TRBJ1-1|TRBV2|few
TGTGCCAGCAGTGAAAATATCATCGGCACTGAAGCTTTCTTT
CASSENIIGTEAFF
>-|TRBJ2-1|TRBV7-9|few
TGTGCCAGCAGCTTTTCCCTCGGGGGCAATGAGCAGTTCTTC
CASSFSLGGNEQFF
>-|TRBJ1-2|TRBV19|-
TGTGCCAGTAGCGTACCGGGACAACGGAATGGCTACACCTTC
CASSVPGQRNGYTF
>-|TRBJ2-2|TRBV19|few
TGTGCCAGTAGTCCCCCTCGGGGTCGGGGTCCCGGGGAGCTGTTTTTT
CASSPPRGRGPGELFF
>-|TRBJ2-1|TRBV12-3/TRBV12-4|few
TGTGCCAGCTCTTCCGGGGCAGAAAAGCAGTTCTTC
CASSSGAEKQFF
>TRBD1|TRBJ2-5|TRBV5-8|-
TGTGCCAGCAGCTTGGCCGACAGGGACAAAGAGACCCAGTACTTC
CASSLADRDKETQYF
>TRBD2|TRBJ2-2|TRBV11-2|many
TGTGCCAGCAGCCATTACGGTGGGCTAGCGGGAGGCTTGCGGACCGGGGAGCTGTTTTTT
CASSHYGGLAGGLRTGELFF
>-|TRBJ1-2|TRBV7-2|few
TGTGCCAGCAGCTTAGATGAGAGTTATGGCTACACCTTC
CASSLDESYGYTF
>-|TRBJ2-1|TRBV7-2|many
TGTGCCAGCAGCTTCTCCGGACTCCAAACCTACAATGAGCAGTTCTTC
CASSFSGLQTYNEQFF
>TRBD2|TRBJ2-1|TRBV7-9|few
TGTGCCAGCAGCACCGGGACTAGCGGGTCCTACAATGAGCAGTTCTTC
CASSTGTSGSYNEQFF
>-|TRBJ1-6|TRBV5-6|-
TGTGCCAGCAGGGCTCGCGGGGTTTCACCCCTCCACTTT
CASRARGVSPLHF
>-|TRBJ1-2|TRBV5-8|-
TGTGCCAGCAGCTTCCTAAACGGGGTAACCGCCGATGGCTACACCTTC
CASSFLNGVTADGYTF
>TRBD1|TRBJ2-7|TRBV6-6|-
TGTGCCAGCAGTCGACAGGGTAGGGACGAGCAGTACTTC
CASSRQGRDEQYF
>-|TRBJ1-3|TRBV19|many
TGTGCCAGTAGTATTGGTGGGGCTGGAACACTCGGAAACACCATATATTTT
CASSIGGAGTLGNTIYF